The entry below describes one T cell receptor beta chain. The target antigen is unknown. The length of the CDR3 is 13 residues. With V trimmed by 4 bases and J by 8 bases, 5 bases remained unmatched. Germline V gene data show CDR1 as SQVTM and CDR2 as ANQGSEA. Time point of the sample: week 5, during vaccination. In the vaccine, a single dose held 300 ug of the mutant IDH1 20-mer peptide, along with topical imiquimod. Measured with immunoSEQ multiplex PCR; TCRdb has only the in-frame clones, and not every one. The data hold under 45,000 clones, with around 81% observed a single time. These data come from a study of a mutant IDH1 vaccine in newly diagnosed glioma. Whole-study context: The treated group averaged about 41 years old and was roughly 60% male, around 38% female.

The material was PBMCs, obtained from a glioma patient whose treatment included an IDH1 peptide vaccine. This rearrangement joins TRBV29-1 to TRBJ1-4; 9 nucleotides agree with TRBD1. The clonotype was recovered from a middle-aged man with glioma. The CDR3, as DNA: TGCAGCGTTGCTGGGGGACAGGGAGAAAAACTGTTTTTT. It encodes CSVAGGQGEKLFF.